This T cell receptor beta chain was observed in a study of multiple sclerosis patients with progressive multifocal leukoencephalopathy. Sequenced by immunoSEQ multiplex PCR; TCRdb stores in-frame clones only, minus some. The sample records 29,000 or so clones, around nine tenths being singletons. Trimming shortened V by 5 bases and J by 2 bases, and 15 bases separated the two germline ends. CDR3 length: 16 amino acids. CDR1 is SNHLY, CDR2 FYNNEI, per germline. This clone was picked up one time. Time point described: five to six months of natalizumab therapy. V is TRBV2 and J is TRBJ2-2; D unclear. The origin of this receptor is a human donor with multiple sclerosis. This material consisted of PBMCs, taken from a patient treated with natalizumab. The CDR3 here is CASSYPDRANTGELFF. CDR3 DNA sequence: TGTGCCAGCAGTTATCCGGACCGAGCTAACACCGGGGAGCTGTTTTTT.